This is a list of T cell receptor beta chains from one sample in a study of beta chain features in type 1 diabetes. Method: immunoSEQ multiplex PCR; TCRdb's copy keeps in-frame clones and lacks some. There are 110,000 to 150,000 clones in the sample; around a tenth occur only once, and about 0.6% lies in the top ten. The specimen sequenced was central memory CD4+ T cells from blood. The receptors originated from a middle-aged woman in good health. Each CDR3 is given with its conserved first and last residue. Fields, in order: CDR3 protein, CDR3 DNA, clone size, CDR3 length, D gene, V gene, J gene. D genes are given only for firm matches. Size values are once, few and many counts, or a class for expanded clones, and some rows have none.

CASSARLAGDTDTQYF,TGCGCCAGCAGCGCCCGACTAGCGGGGGACACAGATACGCAGTATTTT,once,16,TRBD2,TRBV5-1,TRBJ2-3
CASSYRDRGEETQYF,TGTGCCAGCAGCTACCGGGACAGGGGGGAGGAGACCCAGTACTTC,-,15,TRBD1,TRBV5-5,TRBJ2-5
CASSFWTPTQYF,TGTGCCAGCAGCTTCTGGACTCCTACGCAGTATTTT,many,12,-,TRBV13,TRBJ2-3
CAISARETSSPLHF,TGTGCCATCAGTGCTCGGGAAACGAGTTCACCCCTCCACTTT,-,14,-,TRBV10-3,TRBJ1-6
CASSPKGVETQYF,TGTGCCAGCTCACCTAAGGGGGTAGAGACCCAGTACTTC,-,13,-,TRBV18,TRBJ2-5
CASSYPLRGGAAIRYEQYF,TGTGCCAGCAGCTACCCCTTGAGGGGGGGGGCGGCAATACGCTACGAGCAGTACTTC,-,19,-,TRBV7-2,TRBJ2-7
CSAPTGLGNEQFF,TGCAGCGCCCCGACAGGGTTAGGCAATGAGCAGTTCTTC,-,13,TRBD1,TRBV29-1,TRBJ2-1
CSVEGSHRGGGNTEAFF,TGCAGCGTTGAAGGGAGCCACAGGGGGGGAGGGAACACTGAAGCTTTCTTT,few,17,TRBD1,TRBV29-1,TRBJ1-1
CASSLVTAPETQYF,TGCGCCAGCAGCTTGGTAACTGCTCCAGAGACCCAGTACTTC,few,14,-,TRBV5-1,TRBJ2-5
CSVRQQGFDQPQHF,TGCAGCGTTCGTCAACAGGGTTTTGATCAGCCCCAGCATTTT,-,14,-,TRBV29-1,TRBJ1-5
CASSQGYESSYEQYF,TGCGCCAGCAGCCAAGGTTATGAGAGCTCCTACGAGCAGTACTTC,-,15,-,TRBV4-3,TRBJ2-7
CASSIFGDGGYSDTQYF,TGTGCCAGTAGTATATTCGGGGATGGTGGCTATTCGGATACGCAGTATTTT,few,17,-,TRBV19,TRBJ2-3
CASHSPYGYTF,TGTGCCAGCCACTCCCCCTATGGCTACACCTTC,-,11,-,TRBV6-5,TRBJ1-2
CASRTSGDRGGYGYTF,TGTGCCAGTAGGACGTCGGGGGACAGGGGTGGATATGGCTACACCTTC,-,16,TRBD1,TRBV19,TRBJ1-2
CASSQGDRSNTEAFF,TGTGCCAGCAGCCAGGGGGACAGGTCGAACACTGAAGCTTTCTTT,-,15,TRBD1,TRBV5-4,TRBJ1-1
CASSPSNPGNTIYF,TGTGCCAGCTCACCCAGTAACCCTGGAAACACCATATATTTT,-,14,-,TRBV18,TRBJ1-3
CASSFEWGRQGRPEYF,TGTGCCAGCAGTTTCGAGTGGGGCCGACAAGGTCGACCCGAGTACTTC,many,16,-,TRBV7-8,TRBJ2-5
CASSLVMAGDTQYF,TGTGCCAGCAGCTTAGTCATGGCAGGGGATACGCAGTATTTT,few,14,-,TRBV7-2,TRBJ2-3
CASSQSQVSYEQYF,TGTGCCAGCAGCCAATCGCAGGTCTCCTACGAGCAGTACTTC,-,14,-,TRBV16,TRBJ2-7
CASSPPPPRDEQFF,TGCGCCAGCAGCCCGCCTCCCCCGCGGGATGAGCAGTTCTTC,few,14,-,TRBV4-1,TRBJ2-1
CASSMEGPAGYEQYF,TGTGCCAGTAGTATGGAGGGCCCTGCGGGCTACGAGCAGTACTTC,-,15,-,TRBV19,TRBJ2-7
CSASSDGGANVLTF,TGCAGCGCTAGCTCTGATGGTGGGGCCAACGTCCTGACTTTC,many,14,-,TRBV29-1,TRBJ2-6
CASSRTGPGELFF,TGTGCCAGCAGCCGGACAGGCCCGGGGGAGCTGTTTTTT,many,13,TRBD1,TRBV7-6,TRBJ2-2
CASSKQGRNQPQHF,TGTGCCAGCTCAAAACAGGGGCGCAATCAGCCCCAGCATTTT,-,14,TRBD1,TRBV18,TRBJ1-5
CAISESGGDRSNQPQHF,TGTGCCATCAGTGAGTCCGGAGGGGACCGTAGCAATCAGCCCCAGCATTTT,-,17,-,TRBV10-3,TRBJ1-5
CASSRRGPDEKLFF,TGTGCCAGCAGTCGGAGGGGGCCCGATGAAAAACTGTTTTTT,-,14,TRBD1,TRBV2,TRBJ1-4
CASSHPLRTALKNTGELFF,TGCGCCAGCAGCCATCCGCTCCGGACAGCCCTTAAGAACACCGGGGAGCTGTTTTTT,-,19,-,TRBV4-1,TRBJ2-2
CSAREGDTQYF,TGCAGTGCTAGGGAGGGAGATACGCAGTATTTT,-,11,-,TRBV20-1,TRBJ2-3
CASSLDVGGSGYTF,TGTGCCAGCAGCTTGGATGTGGGGGGGTCTGGCTACACCTTC,many,14,-,TRBV5-4,TRBJ1-2
CASSIGQEELSEAFF,TGTGCCAGCAGCATCGGACAGGAGGAGCTCTCTGAAGCTTTCTTT,few,15,TRBD1,TRBV9,TRBJ1-1
CASSQEVGTSGGNRETQYF,TGTGCCAGCAGCCAAGAAGTTGGGACTAGCGGGGGAAATCGAGAGACCCAGTACTTC,few,19,TRBD2,TRBV4-2,TRBJ2-5
CASSPRTQISLGELFF,TGTGCCAGCAGCCCGCGGACTCAGATATCCTTGGGGGAGCTGTTTTTT,-,16,-,TRBV9,TRBJ2-2
CASSLVSEKLFF,TGTGCCAGCAGCTTAGTCAGTGAAAAACTGTTTTTT,few,12,-,TRBV7-9,TRBJ1-4
CASSPRGGNSNQPQHF,TGTGCCAGCAGCCCCCGGGGTGGTAATAGCAATCAGCCCCAGCATTTT,-,16,-,TRBV5-6,TRBJ1-5
CASPQRGTDTQYF,TGTGCCAGCCCCCAGCGGGGAACGGATACGCAGTATTTT,-,13,TRBD2,TRBV25-1,TRBJ2-3
CASSLVRTGGYEQYF,TGCGCCAGCAGCTTGGTTAGGACAGGGGGGTACGAGCAGTACTTC,many,15,TRBD1,TRBV5-1,TRBJ2-7
CASSLATGNEQYF,TGCGCCAGCAGCTTGGCCACAGGGAATGAGCAGTACTTC,-,13,-,TRBV5-1,TRBJ2-7
CASSAGQQETQYF,TGTGCCAGCAGCGCGGGACAGCAAGAGACCCAGTACTTC,medium-sized,13,TRBD1,TRBV9,TRBJ2-5
CASSTKAGGPGNEQFF,TGTGCCAGCAGCACTAAAGCGGGGGGGCCGGGCAATGAGCAGTTCTTC,few,16,TRBD2,TRBV5-4,TRBJ2-1
CASSGLRRDDYGYTF,TGTGCCAGCAGCGGCCTTAGGAGGGACGACTATGGCTACACCTTC,many,15,-,TRBV11-2,TRBJ1-2
CASSDQTGEETQYF,TGTGCCAGCAGTGACCAAACAGGGGAAGAGACCCAGTACTTC,few,14,TRBD1,TRBV25-1,TRBJ2-5
CASSPPAGMGGTQYF,TGTGCCAGCAGCCCTCCAGCGGGGATGGGAGGGACCCAGTACTTC,few,15,TRBD2,TRBV7-2,TRBJ2-5
CAISESTLGGPQHF,TGTGCCATCAGTGAGTCGACTCTCGGGGGGCCCCAGCATTTT,-,14,-,TRBV10-3,TRBJ1-5
CASSRAGGQETQYF,TGTGCCAGCAGCAGGGCAGGAGGACAAGAGACCCAGTACTTC,many,14,-,TRBV7-9,TRBJ2-5
CASSRASIDGYTF,TGTGCCAGCAGCCGAGCATCAATTGATGGCTACACCTTC,few,13,-,TRBV7-2,TRBJ1-2
CASSVDRGQETQYF,TGTGCTAGCAGCGTTGACAGGGGGCAAGAGACCCAGTACTTC,-,14,TRBD1,TRBV7-7,TRBJ2-5
CASSGYTDTQYF,TGTGCCAGCTCGGGGTACACAGATACGCAGTATTTT,few,12,-,TRBV11-1,TRBJ2-3
CASSLAGAGYSSYEQYF,TGTGCCAGCAGCTTAGCGGGAGCGGGGTATAGCTCCTACGAGCAGTACTTC,few,17,TRBD2,TRBV11-2,TRBJ2-7